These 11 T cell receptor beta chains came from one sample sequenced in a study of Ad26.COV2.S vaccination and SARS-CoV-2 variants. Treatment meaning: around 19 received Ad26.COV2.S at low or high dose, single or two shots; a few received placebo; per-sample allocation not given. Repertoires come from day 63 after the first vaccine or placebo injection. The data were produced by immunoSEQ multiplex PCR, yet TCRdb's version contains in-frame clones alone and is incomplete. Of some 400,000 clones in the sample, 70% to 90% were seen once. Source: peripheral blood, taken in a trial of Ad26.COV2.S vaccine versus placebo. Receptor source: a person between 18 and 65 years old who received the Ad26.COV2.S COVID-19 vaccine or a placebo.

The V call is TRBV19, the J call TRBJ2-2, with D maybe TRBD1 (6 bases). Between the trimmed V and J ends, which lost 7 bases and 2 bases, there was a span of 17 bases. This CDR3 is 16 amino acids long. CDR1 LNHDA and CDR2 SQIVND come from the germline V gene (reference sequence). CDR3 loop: CASKWAAGTNTGELFF. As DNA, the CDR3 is TGTGCCAGTAAATGGGCGGCAGGGACAAACACCGGGGAGCTGTTTTTT.

CDR3 region: CASSFGLAGGTSNEQFF. The CDR3 DNA reads TGCGCCAGCAGCTTCGGACTAGCGGGAGGTACCTCCAATGAGCAGTTCTTC. The chain joins TRBV5-1 to TRBJ2-1; TRBD2 matches at 14 bases. This CDR3 comprises 17 residues. The trim removed 2 bases at V and 6 bases at J, leaving 7 bases unmatched. Germline-derived CDR1 and CDR2 are SGHRS and YFSETQ. The variable domain in full, completed from reference TRBV5-1 and TRBJ2-1, reads KAGVTQTPRYLIKTRGQQVTLSCSPISGHRSVSWYQQTPGQGLQFLFEYFSETQRNKGNFPGRFSGRQFSNSRSEMNVSTLELGDSALYLCASSFGLAGGTSNEQFFGPGTRLTVL.

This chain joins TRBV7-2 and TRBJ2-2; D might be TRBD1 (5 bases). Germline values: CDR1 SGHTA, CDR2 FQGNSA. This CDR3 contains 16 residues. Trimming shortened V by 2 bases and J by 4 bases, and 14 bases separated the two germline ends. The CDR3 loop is CASSLRSRRGTGELFF. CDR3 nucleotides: TGTGCCAGCAGCTTAAGAAGCAGAAGGGGCACCGGGGAGCTGTTTTTT.

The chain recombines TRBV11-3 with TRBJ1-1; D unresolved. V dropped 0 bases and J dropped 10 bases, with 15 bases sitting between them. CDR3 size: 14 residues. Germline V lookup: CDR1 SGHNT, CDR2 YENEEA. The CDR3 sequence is CASSLDPTERVAFF. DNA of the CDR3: TGTGCCAGCAGCTTAGACCCTACAGAGAGGGTAGCTTTCTTT. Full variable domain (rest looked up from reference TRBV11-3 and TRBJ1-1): EAGVVQSPRYKIIEKKQPVAFWCNPISGHNTLYWYLQNLGQGPELLIRYENEEAVDDSQLPKDRFSAERLKGVDSTLKIQPAELGDSAVYLCASSLDPTERVAFFGQGTRLTVV.

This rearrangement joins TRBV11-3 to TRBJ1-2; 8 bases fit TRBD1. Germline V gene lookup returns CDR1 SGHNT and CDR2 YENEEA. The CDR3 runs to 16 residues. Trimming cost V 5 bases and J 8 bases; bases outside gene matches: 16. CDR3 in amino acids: CASSPDPRQGTGGYTF. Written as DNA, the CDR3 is TGTGCCAGCAGCCCCGACCCCCGACAGGGGACGGGGGGCTACACCTTC.

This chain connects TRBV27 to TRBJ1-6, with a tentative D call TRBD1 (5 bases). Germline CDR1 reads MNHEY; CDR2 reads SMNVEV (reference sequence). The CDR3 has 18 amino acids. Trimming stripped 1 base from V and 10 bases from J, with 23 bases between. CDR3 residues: CASSLYTGTETGWSPLHF. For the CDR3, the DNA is TGTGCCAGCAGTTTATATACCGGGACCGAAACAGGATGGTCACCCCTCCACTTT.

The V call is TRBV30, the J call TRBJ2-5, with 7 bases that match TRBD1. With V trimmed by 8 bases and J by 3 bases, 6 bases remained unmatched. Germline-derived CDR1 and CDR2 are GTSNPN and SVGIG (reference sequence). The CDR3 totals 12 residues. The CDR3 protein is CARTGEKETQYF. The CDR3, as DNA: TGTGCCAGAACAGGGGAGAAAGAGACCCAGTACTTC.

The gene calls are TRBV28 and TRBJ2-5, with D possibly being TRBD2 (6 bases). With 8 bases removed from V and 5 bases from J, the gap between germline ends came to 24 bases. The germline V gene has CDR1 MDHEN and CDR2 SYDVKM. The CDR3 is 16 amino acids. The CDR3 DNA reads TGTGCCAGCTCTAGGGGCGGGAAGGGCCGTGGGGAGACCCAGTACTTC. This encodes CASSRGGKGRGETQYF. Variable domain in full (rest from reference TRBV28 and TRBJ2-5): DVKVTQSSRYLVKRTGEKVFLECVQDMDHENMFWYRQDPGLGLRLIYFSYDVKMKEKGDIPEGYSVSREKKERFSLILESASTNQTSMYLCASSRGGKGRGETQYFGPGTRLLVL.

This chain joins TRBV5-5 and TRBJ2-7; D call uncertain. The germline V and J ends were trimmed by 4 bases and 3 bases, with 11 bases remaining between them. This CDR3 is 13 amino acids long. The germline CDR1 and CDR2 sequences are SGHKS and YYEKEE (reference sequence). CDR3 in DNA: TGTGCCAGCAGCCCTAACATGCTCTACGAGCAGTACTTC. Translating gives CASSPNMLYEQYF.

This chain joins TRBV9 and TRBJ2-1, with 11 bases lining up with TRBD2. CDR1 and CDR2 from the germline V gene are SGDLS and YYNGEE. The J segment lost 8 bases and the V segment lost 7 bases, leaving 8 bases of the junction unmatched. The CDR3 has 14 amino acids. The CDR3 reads CASGTSGSVHEQFF. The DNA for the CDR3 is TGTGCCAGCGGAACTAGCGGGAGTGTCCATGAGCAGTTCTTC.

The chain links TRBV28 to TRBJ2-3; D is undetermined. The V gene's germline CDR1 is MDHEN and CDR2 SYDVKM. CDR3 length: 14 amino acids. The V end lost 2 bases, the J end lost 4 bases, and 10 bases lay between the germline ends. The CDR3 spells CASSLPGWADTQYF. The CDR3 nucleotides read TGTGCCAGCAGTTTACCCGGTTGGGCAGATACGCAGTATTTT.